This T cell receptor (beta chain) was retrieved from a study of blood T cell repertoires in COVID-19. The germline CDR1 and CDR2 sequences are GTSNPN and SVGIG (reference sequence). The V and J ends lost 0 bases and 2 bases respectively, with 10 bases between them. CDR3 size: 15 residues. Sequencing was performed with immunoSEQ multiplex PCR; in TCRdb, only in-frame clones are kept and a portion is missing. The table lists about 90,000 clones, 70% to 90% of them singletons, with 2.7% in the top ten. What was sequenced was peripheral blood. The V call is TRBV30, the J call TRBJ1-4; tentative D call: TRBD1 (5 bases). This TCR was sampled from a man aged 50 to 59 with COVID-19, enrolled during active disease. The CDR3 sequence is CAWSVSGLTNEKLFF. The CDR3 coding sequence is TGTGCCTGGAGTGTATCAGGGCTGACTAATGAAAAACTGTTTTTT.